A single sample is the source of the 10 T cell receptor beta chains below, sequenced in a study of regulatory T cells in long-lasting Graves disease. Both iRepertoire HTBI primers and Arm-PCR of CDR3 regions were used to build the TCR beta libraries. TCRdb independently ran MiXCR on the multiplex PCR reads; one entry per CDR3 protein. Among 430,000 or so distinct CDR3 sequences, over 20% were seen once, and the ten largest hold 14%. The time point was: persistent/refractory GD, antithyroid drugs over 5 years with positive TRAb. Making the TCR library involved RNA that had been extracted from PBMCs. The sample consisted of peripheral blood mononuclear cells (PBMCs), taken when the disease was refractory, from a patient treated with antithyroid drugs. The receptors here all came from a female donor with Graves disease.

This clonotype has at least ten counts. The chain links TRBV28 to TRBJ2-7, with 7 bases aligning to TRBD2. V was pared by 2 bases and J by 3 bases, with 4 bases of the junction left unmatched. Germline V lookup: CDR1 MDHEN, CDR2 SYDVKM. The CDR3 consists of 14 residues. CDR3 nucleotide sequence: TGTGCCAGCAGTTTAGGCGGGAGTCACTACGAGCAGTACTTC. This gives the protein CASSLGGSHYEQYF.

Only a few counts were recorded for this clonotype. CDR3 protein: CAWTPGVATNEKLFF. Written as DNA, the CDR3 is TGTGCCTGGACCCCAGGGGTGGCGACTAATGAAAAACTGTTTTTT. The rearrangement uses TRBV30 and TRBJ1-4, with D possibly matching TRBD1 (6 bases). This CDR3 is built from 15 residues. Germline assignment: CDR1 GTSNPN and CDR2 SVGIG (reference sequence). Trimming removed 4 bases at V and 2 bases at J, with 14 bases between. Supplemented by reference TRBV30 and TRBJ1-4, the full variable domain reads SQTIHQWPATLVQPVGSPLSLECTVEGTSNPNLYWYRQAAGRGLQLLFYSVGIGQISSEVPQNLSASRPQDRQFILSSKKLLLSDSGFYLCAWTPGVATNEKLFFGSGTQLSVL.

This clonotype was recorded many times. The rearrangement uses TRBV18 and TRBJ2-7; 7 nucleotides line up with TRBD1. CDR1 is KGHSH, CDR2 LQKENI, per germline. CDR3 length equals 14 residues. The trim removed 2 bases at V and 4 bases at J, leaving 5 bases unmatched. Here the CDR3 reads CASSPGQVTYEQYF. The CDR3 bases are TGTGCCAGCTCACCAGGACAGGTTACGTACGAGCAGTACTTC.

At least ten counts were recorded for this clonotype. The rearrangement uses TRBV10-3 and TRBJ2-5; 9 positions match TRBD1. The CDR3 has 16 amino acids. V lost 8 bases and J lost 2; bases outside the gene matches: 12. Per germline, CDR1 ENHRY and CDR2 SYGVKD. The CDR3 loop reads CAIGARGTGKQETQYF. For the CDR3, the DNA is TGTGCCATCGGTGCGCGCGGGACAGGGAAACAAGAGACCCAGTACTTC.

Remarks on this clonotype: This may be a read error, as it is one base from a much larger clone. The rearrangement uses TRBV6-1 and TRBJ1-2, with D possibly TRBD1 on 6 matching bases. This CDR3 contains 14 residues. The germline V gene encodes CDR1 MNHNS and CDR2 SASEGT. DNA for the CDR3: TGTGCCAGCAGGGATCACAGGGAGGCCTATGGCTGCACCTTC. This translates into CASRDHREAYGCTF.

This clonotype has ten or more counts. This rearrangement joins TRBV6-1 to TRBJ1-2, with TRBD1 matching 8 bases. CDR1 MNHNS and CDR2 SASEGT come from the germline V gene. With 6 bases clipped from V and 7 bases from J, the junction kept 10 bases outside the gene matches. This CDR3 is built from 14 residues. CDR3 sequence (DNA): TGTGCCAGCAGGGAGACAGGGGCACGAAGTGGCTACACCTTC. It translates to CASRETGARSGYTF.

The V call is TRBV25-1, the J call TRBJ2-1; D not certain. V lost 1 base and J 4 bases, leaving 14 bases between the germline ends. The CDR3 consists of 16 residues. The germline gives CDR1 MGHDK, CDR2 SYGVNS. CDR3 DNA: TGTGCCAGCAGTGAATTGGGGTCGAACGGTTACAATGAGCAGTTCTTC. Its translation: CASSELGSNGYNEQFF. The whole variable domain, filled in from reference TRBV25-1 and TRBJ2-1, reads EADIYQTPRYLVIGTGKKITLECSQTMGHDKMYWYQQDPGMELHLIHYSYGVNSTEKGDLSSESTVSRIRTEHFPLTLESARPSHTSQYLCASSELGSNGYNEQFFGPGTRLTVL.

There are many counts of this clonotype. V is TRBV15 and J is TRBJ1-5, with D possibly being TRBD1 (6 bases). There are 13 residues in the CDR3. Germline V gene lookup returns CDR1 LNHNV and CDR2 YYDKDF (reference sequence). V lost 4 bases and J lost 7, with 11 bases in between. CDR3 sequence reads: CATSMAGDQPQHF. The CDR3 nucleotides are TGTGCCACCAGCATGGCAGGGGACCAGCCCCAGCATTTT.

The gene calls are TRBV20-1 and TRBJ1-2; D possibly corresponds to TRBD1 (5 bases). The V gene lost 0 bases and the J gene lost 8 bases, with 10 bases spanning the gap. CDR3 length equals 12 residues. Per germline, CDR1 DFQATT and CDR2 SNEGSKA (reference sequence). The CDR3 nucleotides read TGCAGTGCTAGAGATGAAGGGGTCGGCTACACCTTC. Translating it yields CSARDEGVGYTF.

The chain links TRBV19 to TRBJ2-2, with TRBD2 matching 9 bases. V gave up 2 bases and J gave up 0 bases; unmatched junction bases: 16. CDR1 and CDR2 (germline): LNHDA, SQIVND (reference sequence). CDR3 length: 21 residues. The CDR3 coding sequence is TGTGCCAGTAGTATAATGGCTAGCGGGACCCTCGCGAACCCGAACACCGGGGAGCTGTTTTTT. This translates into CASSIMASGTLANPNTGELFF.